The clone carrying this T cell receptor (beta chain) has only a few counts. Using its own MiXCR run on the RT-PCR reads, TCRdb lists one record per CDR3 protein. The table includes fewer than 13,000 distinct CDR3 sequences, 20% to 25% detected once. The sample belongs to a study of patients and donors after allogeneic stem cell transplantation. V lost 5 bases and J 1 base, leaving 14 bases between the germline ends. This CDR3 is built from 15 residues. Germline V gene data show CDR1 as MNHEY and CDR2 as SVGAGI. This clonotype was obtained from a human donor who was either an allogeneic HSCT recipient or a stem cell or donor lymphocyte infusion donor (not recorded which). It is not recorded whose cells these are; they may come from a transplant donor. The chain is built from TRBV6-5 and TRBJ1-1, with a tentative D call TRBD1 (5 bases). Specimen: blood, either unsorted or a sorted T cell fraction (not recorded which). The DNA for the CDR3 is TGTGCCAGCAGTCTCTCGCGGACAACGAACACTGAAGCTTTCTTT. Protein sequence: CASSLSRTTNTEAFF.